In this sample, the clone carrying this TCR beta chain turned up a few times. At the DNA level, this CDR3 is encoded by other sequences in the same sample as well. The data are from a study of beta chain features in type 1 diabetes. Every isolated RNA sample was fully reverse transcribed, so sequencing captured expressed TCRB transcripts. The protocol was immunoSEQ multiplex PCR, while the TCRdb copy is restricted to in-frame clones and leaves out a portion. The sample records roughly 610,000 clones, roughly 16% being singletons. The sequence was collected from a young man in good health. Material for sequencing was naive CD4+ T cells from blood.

CDR3 loop: CASSLDRGNTEAFF. The CDR3 region has the DNA TGTGCCAGCAGCTTGGACAGGGGGAACACTGAAGCTTTCTTT. The rearrangement uses TRBV7-3 and TRBJ1-1; the match to TRBD1 covers 9 bases. This CDR3 has 14 amino acids. The germline CDR1 and CDR2 sequences are SGHTA and FQGTGA. The V gene end was trimmed by 3 bases and the J gene end by 1 base; junction bases not matched to a gene: 0.